This entry concerns a single TCR beta chain. Its antigen remains unknown. There were no recent acute infections or vaccinations among the donors, who were healthy HIV-negative adults. Partitioning of CD4+ cells yielded a CD45RA+ naive subset and a CD45RA-negative memory subset. Profiling relied on immunoSEQ multiplex PCR, and the TCRdb table lists in-frame clones only, not all of them. The sample lists about 190,000 clones, around 63% seen once, with roughly 10% in the top ten. The data originate from a study of shared clonotypes between healthy human individuals. CDR1 and CDR2 from the germline V gene are SNHLY and FYNNEI. This CDR3 region has 12 residues. V was clipped by 8 bases and J by 5 bases; unmatched bases: 5. Findings and caveats of the study: Unshared clonotypes carried lower generation probabilities than those common to all four donors.

The sample taken for sequencing was memory CD4+ T cells sorted from blood. Sample subset: CD45RA-negative fraction. This sequence was found in a man aged 25-45 years in good health. The V call is TRBV2, the J call TRBJ2-5; 7 nucleotides line up with TRBD2. CDR3 in DNA: TGTGCCAGCGGGACTACCCAGGAGACCCAGTACTTC. Its translation: CASGTTQETQYF.